These 5 T cell receptor beta chains share one sample of origin, sequenced in a study of T cell responses to AZD1222 COVID-19 vaccine. Generated by immunoSEQ multiplex PCR, the TCRdb table keeps only in-frame clones and is missing some. The sample has about 76,000 clones, 90% seen once. The source was peripheral blood, collected on day 0 of AZD1222 vaccination. Receptors were obtained from an adult in good health.

This chain's CDR3 is CASSLGQGIYQPQHF. The DNA for the CDR3 is TGTGCCAGCAGCTTAGGACAGGGGATTTATCAGCCCCAGCATTTT. This chain connects TRBV7-2 to TRBJ1-5; 8 bases match TRBD1. Germline V CDR1 and CDR2: SGHTA, FQGNSA. J was trimmed by 5 bases and V by 1 base; bases with no gene match: 4. This CDR3 has 15 residues.

The rearrangement links TRBV10-3 to TRBJ2-2; 10 bases agree with TRBD1. CDR3 length: 19 residues. Germline V gives CDR1 ENHRY, CDR2 SYGVKD. With V trimmed by 6 bases and J by 1 base, 14 bases remained unmatched. The CDR3 loop is CAIRGSGTGDIWNTGELFF. As DNA, the CDR3 is TGTGCCATCAGGGGGTCGGGGACAGGGGATATTTGGAACACCGGGGAGCTGTTTTTT.

This chain joins TRBV3-1 (or the pseudogene TRBV3-2) and TRBJ1-1, with TRBD1 matching over 7 bases. The V and J ends lost 4 bases and 7 bases, in that order; junction bases with no gene match: 3. The CDR3 is made up of 12 amino acids. Germline V gene data show CDR1 as LGHDT and CDR2 as YNNKEL (reference sequence). CDR3 sequence (DNA): TGTGCCAGCAGCCCGGGGACAGATGAAGCTTTCTTT. Protein: CASSPGTDEAFF.

This chain links TRBV11-3 with TRBJ2-1; TRBD2 matches at 12 bases. Germline CDR1 is SGHNT and CDR2 is YENEEA. V trimming: 5 bases; J trimming: 7 bases; junction bases outside the gene matches: 6. The length of the CDR3 is 15 residues. The DNA for the CDR3 is TGTGCCAGCAGCCCCGGACTAGCGGGGAAAAATGAGCAGTTCTTC. This sequence encodes CASSPGLAGKNEQFF.

By proportion, this clone is medium-sized. The chain is built from TRBV9 and TRBJ1-3; 7 positions agree with TRBD1. Germline values: CDR1 SGDLS, CDR2 YYNGEE. The CDR3 is 15 amino acids. Trimming removed 4 bases from V and 7 bases from J; junction bases left unmatched: 11. The CDR3 nucleotides read TGTGCCAGCAGCCCCGACAGGGTAACCTGGAACACCATATATTTT. Protein product: CASSPDRVTWNTIYF.